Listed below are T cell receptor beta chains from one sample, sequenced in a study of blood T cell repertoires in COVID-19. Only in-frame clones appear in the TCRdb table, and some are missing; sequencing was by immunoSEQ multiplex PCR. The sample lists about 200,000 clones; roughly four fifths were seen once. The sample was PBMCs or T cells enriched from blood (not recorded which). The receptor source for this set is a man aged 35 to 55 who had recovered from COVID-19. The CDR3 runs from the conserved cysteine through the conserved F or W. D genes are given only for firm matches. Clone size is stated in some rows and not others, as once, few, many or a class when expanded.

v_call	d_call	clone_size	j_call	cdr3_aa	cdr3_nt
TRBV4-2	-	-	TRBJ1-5	CASSQESGGAWRNQPQHF	TGTGCCAGCAGCCAAGAAAGCGGGGGGGCATGGCGCAATCAGCCCCAGCATTTT
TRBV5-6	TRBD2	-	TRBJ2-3	CASSREPGGVTDTQYF	TGTGCCAGCAGTCGGGAGCCTGGGGGGGTCACAGATACGCAGTATTTT
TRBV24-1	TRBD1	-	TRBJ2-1	CATSDFWTGDYNEQFF	TGTGCCACCAGTGATTTTTGGACAGGGGATTACAATGAGCAGTTCTTC
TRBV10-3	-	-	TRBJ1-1	CAISERLLNTEAFF	TGTGCCATCAGTGAAAGACTGTTGAACACTGAAGCTTTCTTT
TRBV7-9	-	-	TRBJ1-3	CASSPVQSSIYF	TGTGCCAGCAGCCCCGTACAGAGTTCCATATATTTT
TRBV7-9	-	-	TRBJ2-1	CASSLGGLNEQFF	TGTGCCAGCAGCTTAGGAGGTCTCAATGAGCAGTTCTTC
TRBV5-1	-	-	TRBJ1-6	CASSLVGQLNSPLHF	TGCGCCAGCAGCTTGGTTGGACAACTGAATTCACCCCTCCACTTT
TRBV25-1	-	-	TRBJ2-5	CASSETGLRETQYF	TGTGCCAGCAGTGAAACGGGACTCCGAGAGACCCAGTACTTC
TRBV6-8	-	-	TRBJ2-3	CASRPDSRGGPFNDTQYF	TGTGCCAGCAGGCCCGATTCTAGGGGGGGGCCATTTAACGATACGCAGTATTTT
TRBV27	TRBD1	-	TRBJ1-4	CASRLTGGGEKLFF	TGTGCCAGCAGACTAACAGGGGGGGGTGAAAAACTGTTTTTT
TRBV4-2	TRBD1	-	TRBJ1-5	CASSQEVTGGQPQHF	TGTGCCAGCAGCCAAGAGGTAACAGGGGGGCAGCCCCAGCATTTT
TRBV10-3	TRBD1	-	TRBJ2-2	CATMGTGRGGELFF	TGTGCCACCATGGGGACAGGGCGCGGCGGGGAGCTGTTTTTT
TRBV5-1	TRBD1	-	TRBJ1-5	CASSWGTGVNQPQHF	TGCGCCAGCAGCTGGGGGACAGGAGTCAATCAGCCCCAGCATTTT
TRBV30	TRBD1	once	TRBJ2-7	CAWTGQGPVF	TGTGCCTGGACCGGACAGGGTCCGGTCTTC
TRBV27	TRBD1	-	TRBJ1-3	CASSSTPGTGAFFSGNTIYF	TGTGCCAGCAGTTCGACCCCCGGGACAGGGGCTTTTTTCTCTGGAAACACCATATATTTT
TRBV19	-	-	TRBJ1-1	CASSIPRGWTEAFF	TGTGCCAGTAGTATCCCCAGGGGTTGGACTGAAGCTTTCTTT
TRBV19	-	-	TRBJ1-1	CASRVSTEAFF	TGTGCCAGCAGGGTATCTACTGAAGCTTTCTTT
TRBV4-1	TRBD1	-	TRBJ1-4	CASSRFGTGGRSTNEKLFF	TGCGCCAGCAGCCGGTTTGGGACAGGGGGCCGTTCAACTAATGAAAAACTGTTTTTT
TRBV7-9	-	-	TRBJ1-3	CASSLVAGGLLPGNTIYF	TGTGCCAGCAGCTTAGTAGCGGGCGGATTGCTGCCTGGAAACACCATATATTTT
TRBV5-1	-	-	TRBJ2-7	CASSLGRVDEQYF	TGCGCCAGCAGCCTCGGCAGGGTAGACGAGCAGTACTTC
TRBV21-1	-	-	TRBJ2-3	CASSAGRPDTQYF	TGTGCCAGCAGCGCCGGGAGGCCAGATACGCAGTATTTT
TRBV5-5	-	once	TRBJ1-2	CASSPQQRSYGYTF	TGTGCCAGCAGCCCACAACAGCGGAGCTATGGCTACACCTTC
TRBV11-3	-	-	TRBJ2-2	CASSFRSGGTGELFF	TGTGCCAGCAGCTTTCGGTCCGGAGGCACCGGGGAGCTGTTTTTT
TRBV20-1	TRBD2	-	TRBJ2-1	CSAERGDKQFF	TGCAGTGCCGAGCGGGGAGATAAGCAGTTCTTC
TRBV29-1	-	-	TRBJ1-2	CSVEVGWKGSGYTF	TGCAGCGTTGAAGTCGGGTGGAAAGGGAGCGGCTACACCTTC
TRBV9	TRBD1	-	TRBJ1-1	CASSASGGLEAFF	TGTGCCAGCAGCGCTTCAGGGGGACTTGAAGCTTTCTTT
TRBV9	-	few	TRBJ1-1	CASRSGDTEAFF	TGTGCCAGCAGGTCAGGGGACACTGAAGCTTTCTTT
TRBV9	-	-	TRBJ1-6	CASSVALGEALHF	TGTGCCAGCAGCGTAGCTCTAGGGGAGGCCCTCCACTTT
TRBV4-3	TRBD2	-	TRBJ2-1	CASSQGSLAGVEQFF	TGCGCCAGCAGCCAAGGGTCCCTAGCGGGGGTCGAGCAGTTCTTC
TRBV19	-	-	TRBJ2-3	CASSIGIGVTDTQYF	TGTGCCAGTAGTATTGGAATCGGAGTCACAGATACGCAGTATTTT
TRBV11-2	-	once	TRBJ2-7	CASSLPGVPEQYF	TGTGCCAGCAGCTTGCCCGGGGTTCCCGAGCAGTACTTC
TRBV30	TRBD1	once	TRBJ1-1	CAWSSDRVTEAFF	TGTGCCTGGAGTTCAGACAGGGTAACTGAAGCTTTCTTT
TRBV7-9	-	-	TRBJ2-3	CASSDLSGQDTQYF	TGTGCCAGCAGCGATCTCTCAGGGCAAGATACGCAGTATTTT
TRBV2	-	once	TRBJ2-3	CASSDWTSTDTQYF	TGTGCCAGCAGTGATTGGACTAGCACAGATACGCAGTATTTT
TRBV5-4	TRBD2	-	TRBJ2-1	CASSLGLAEYNEQFF	TGTGCCAGCAGCTTGGGACTAGCGGAGTACAATGAGCAGTTCTTC
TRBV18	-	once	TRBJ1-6	CASSPAGINSPLHF	TGTGCCAGCTCACCGGCCGGGATTAATTCACCCCTCCACTTT
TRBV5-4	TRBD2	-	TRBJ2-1	CASSKTSGGAWDEQFF	TGTGCCAGCAGCAAAACTAGCGGGGGGGCCTGGGATGAGCAGTTCTTC
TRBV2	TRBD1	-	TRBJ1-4	CASRGQGDNEKLFF	TGTGCCAGCAGAGGACAGGGGGATAATGAAAAACTGTTTTTT
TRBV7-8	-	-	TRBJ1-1	CASSLTVNTEAFF	TGTGCCAGCAGCCTGACAGTAAACACTGAAGCTTTCTTT
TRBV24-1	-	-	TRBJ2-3	CATSVAGASTDTQYF	TGTGCCACCAGTGTCGCAGGCGCGAGCACAGATACGCAGTATTTT
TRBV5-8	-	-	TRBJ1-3	CASSLRYNRPGNTIYF	TGTGCCAGCAGCTTGAGGTATAACAGACCTGGAAACACCATATATTTT
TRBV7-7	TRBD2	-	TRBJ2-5	CASSLGPAGGPETQYF	TGTGCCAGCAGCTTAGGTCCAGCGGGGGGGCCGGAGACCCAGTACTTC
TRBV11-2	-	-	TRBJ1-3	CASSLIRGNTIYF	TGTGCCAGCAGCTTGATCAGGGGAAACACCATATATTTT
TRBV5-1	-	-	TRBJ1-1	CASRRGSMNTEAFF	TGCGCCAGCAGGAGAGGGTCCATGAACACTGAAGCTTTCTTT
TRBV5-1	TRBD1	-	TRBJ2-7	CASSYGGTGPYEQYF	TGCGCCAGCAGCTACGGAGGGACAGGCCCCTACGAGCAGTACTTC
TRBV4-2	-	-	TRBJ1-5	CASSQEQGRTQHF	TGTGCCAGCAGCCAAGAGCAGGGTAGGACCCAGCATTTT
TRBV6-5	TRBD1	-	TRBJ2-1	CASSPTGMVGNEQFF	TGTGCCAGCAGCCCGACAGGGATGGTAGGCAATGAGCAGTTCTTC
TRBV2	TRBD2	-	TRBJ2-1	CATRIKIAGGPHNEQFF	TGTGCCACCCGGATCAAGATTGCGGGGGGGCCCCACAATGAGCAGTTCTTC